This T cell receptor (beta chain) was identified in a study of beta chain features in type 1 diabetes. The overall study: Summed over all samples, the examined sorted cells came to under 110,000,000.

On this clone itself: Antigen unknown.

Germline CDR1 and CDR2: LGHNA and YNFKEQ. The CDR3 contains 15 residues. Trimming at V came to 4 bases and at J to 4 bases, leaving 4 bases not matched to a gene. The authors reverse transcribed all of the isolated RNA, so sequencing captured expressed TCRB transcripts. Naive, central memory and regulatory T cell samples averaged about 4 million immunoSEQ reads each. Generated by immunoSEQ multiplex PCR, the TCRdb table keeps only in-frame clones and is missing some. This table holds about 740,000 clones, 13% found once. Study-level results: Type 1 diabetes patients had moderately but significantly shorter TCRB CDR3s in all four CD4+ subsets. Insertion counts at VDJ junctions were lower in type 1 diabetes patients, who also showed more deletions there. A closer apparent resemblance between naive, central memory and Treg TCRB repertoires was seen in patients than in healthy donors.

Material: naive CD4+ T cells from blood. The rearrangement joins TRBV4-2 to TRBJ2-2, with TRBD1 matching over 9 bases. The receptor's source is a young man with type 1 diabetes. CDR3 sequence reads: CASSPGQGPTGELFF. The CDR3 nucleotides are TGTGCCAGCAGCCCGGGACAGGGTCCCACCGGGGAGCTGTTTTTT.